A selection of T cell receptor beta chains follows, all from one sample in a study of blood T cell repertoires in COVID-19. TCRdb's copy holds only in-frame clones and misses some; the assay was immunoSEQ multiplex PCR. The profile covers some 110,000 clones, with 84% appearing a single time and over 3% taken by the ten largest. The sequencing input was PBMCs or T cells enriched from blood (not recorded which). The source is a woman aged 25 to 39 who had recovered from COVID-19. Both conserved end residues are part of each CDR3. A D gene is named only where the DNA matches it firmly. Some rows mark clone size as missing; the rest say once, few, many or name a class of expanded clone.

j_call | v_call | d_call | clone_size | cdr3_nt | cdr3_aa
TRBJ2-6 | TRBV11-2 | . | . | TGTGCCAGCAGCTGGACATTATCTGGGGCCAACGTCCTGACTTTC | CASSWTLSGANVLTF
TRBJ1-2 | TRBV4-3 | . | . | TGCGCCAGCAGCCAAGATGTCGGGGGAACCATCGTTAACTATGGCTACACCTTC | CASSQDVGGTIVNYGYTF
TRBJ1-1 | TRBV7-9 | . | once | TGTGCCAGCCCCGGGGGGGTCCCGCCGGAGACTGAAGCTTTCTTT | CASPGGVPPETEAFF
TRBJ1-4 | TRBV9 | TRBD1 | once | TGTGCCAGCAGCGTAGATCCAGGGGGCGATGAAAAACTGTTTTTT | CASSVDPGGDEKLFF
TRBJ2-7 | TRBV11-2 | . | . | TGTGCCAGCAGCTCCGCTAGCAATAAGTACTTC | CASSSASNKYF
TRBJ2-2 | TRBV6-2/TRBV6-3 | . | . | TGTGCCAGCAGTTACTTGCCCAGATCGAACACCGGGGAGCTGTTTTTT | CASSYLPRSNTGELFF
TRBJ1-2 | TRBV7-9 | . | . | TGTGCCAGCAGCTTAGCTGGCAGGGTCTATGGCTACACCTTC | CASSLAGRVYGYTF
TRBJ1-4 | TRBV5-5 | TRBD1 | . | TGTGCCAGCAGCTTGGCCGACAGGGCTGCAACTAATGAAAAACTGTTTTTT | CASSLADRAATNEKLFF
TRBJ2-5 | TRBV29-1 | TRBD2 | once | TGCAGCGTGAGGACTAGCGGAGTCCCCAGGGAGACCCAGTACTTC | CSVRTSGVPRETQYF
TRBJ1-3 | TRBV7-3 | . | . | TGTGCCAGCAGCCCGGGTGGAAACACCATATATTTT | CASSPGGNTIYF
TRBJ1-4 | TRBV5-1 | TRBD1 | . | TGCGCCAGCAGCACAACAGGGGCCCCTAATGAAAAACTGTTTTTT | CASSTTGAPNEKLFF
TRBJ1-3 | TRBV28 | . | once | TGTGCCAGCAGTCACAGGATCGGTTCTGGAAACACCATATATTTT | CASSHRIGSGNTIYF
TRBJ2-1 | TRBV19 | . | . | TGTGCCAGTAGTGGACAACTTATCAGCGATGAGCAGTTCTTC | CASSGQLISDEQFF
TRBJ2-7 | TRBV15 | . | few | TGTGCCACCAGCACCCGACAGGTCCGAAGTGAGCAGTACTTC | CATSTRQVRSEQYF
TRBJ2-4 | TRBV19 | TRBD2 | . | TGTGCCAGTAGTTCCCGGAGTAGCGGGAGAGGCAAAAACATTCAGTACTTC | CASSSRSSGRGKNIQYF
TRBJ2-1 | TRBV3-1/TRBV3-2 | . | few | TGTGCCAGCAGCCAAGATCGGTGGGCAGAACAGCACAATGAGCAGTTCTTC | CASSQDRWAEQHNEQFF
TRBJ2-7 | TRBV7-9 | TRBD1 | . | TGTGCCAGCAGCCGCGACAGGGTCGAGCAGTACTTC | CASSRDRVEQYF
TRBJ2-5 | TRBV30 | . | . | TGTGCCTGGAGTCATCAAGAGACCCAGTACTTC | CAWSHQETQYF